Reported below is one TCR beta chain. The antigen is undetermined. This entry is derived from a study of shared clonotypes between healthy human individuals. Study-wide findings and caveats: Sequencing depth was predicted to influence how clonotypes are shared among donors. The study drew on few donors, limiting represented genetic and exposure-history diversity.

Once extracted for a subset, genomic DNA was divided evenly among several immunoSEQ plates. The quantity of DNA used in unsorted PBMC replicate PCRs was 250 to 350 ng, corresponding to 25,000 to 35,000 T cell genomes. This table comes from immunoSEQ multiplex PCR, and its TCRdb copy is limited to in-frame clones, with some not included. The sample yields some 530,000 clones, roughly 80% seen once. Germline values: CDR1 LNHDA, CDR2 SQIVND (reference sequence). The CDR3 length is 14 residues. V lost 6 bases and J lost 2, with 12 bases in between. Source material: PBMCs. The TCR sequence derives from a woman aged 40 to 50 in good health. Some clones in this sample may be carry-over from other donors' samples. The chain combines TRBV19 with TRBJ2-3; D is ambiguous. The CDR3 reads CASSRALNTDTQYF. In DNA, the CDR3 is TGTGCCAGTAGCCGGGCCCTAAACACAGATACGCAGTATTTT.